Listed below are T cell receptor beta chains from one sample, sequenced in a study of identical twins. TCRdb reprocessed the 5' RACE reads via MiXCR and lists one record per CDR3 protein. The data hold 500,000 to 700,000 distinct CDR3 sequences, with about 7.6% observed a single time. These same data were also listed under a study on yellow fever vaccine responses in identical twins.

Sample: PBMCs. These TCRs come from a young woman in good health. The CDR3 runs from the conserved cysteine through the conserved F or W. A D gene is named only where the DNA matches it firmly. The size of a clone is reported for some rows only, either as once, few or many, or as a class for expanded clones.

V gene	D gene	J gene	clone size	CDR3 DNA	CDR3 protein
TRBV5-1	TRBD1	TRBJ2-7	few	TGCGCCAGCAGCATACAGGGGGCTTCCTACGAGCAGTACTTC	CASSIQGASYEQYF
TRBV6-1	-	TRBJ1-1	many	TGTGCCAGCAGGGTTCCGGGACACCAGAACACTGAAGCTTTCTTT	CASRVPGHQNTEAFF
TRBV23-1	TRBD2	TRBJ2-1	-	TGCGCCAGCAGTCAATTCCCTAGCGGGAGGCAGCCCTACAATGAGCAGTTCTTC	CASSQFPSGRQPYNEQFF
TRBV29-1	-	TRBJ1-1	many	TGCAGCGCCGAAGGAGTTTTGGGGACTGAAGCTTTCTTT	CSAEGVLGTEAFF
TRBV15	-	TRBJ2-3	-	TGTGCCACCAGCAGAGATTGGGCCCGGGTGGGAGATACGCAGTATTTT	CATSRDWARVGDTQYF
TRBV12-3/TRBV12-4	TRBD2	TRBJ2-2	many	TGTGCCAGCAGTTTACTTTGGGAGGGCGGGGAGCTGTTTTTT	CASSLLWEGGELFF
TRBV21-1	-	TRBJ2-4	few	TGTGCCAGCAGCAGTAGGAGAGATGCCAAAAACATTCAGTACTTC	CASSSRRDAKNIQYF
TRBV7-9	-	TRBJ2-1	-	TGTGCCAGCAGCCCTCTTGATCAGGGGGGATTGAATGAGCAGTTCTTC	CASSPLDQGGLNEQFF
TRBV5-1	TRBD1	TRBJ2-1	few	TGCGCCAGCAGCAGGGACCGGGACAGGGGCTACAATGAGCAGTTCTTC	CASSRDRDRGYNEQFF
TRBV5-5	TRBD2	TRBJ2-2	few	TGTGCCAGCAGCTTTTCGGGACTACCCGGGGAGGAGGGGGAGCTGTTTTTT	CASSFSGLPGEEGELFF
TRBV5-1	TRBD2	TRBJ2-2	many	TGCGCCAGCAGCTTGAGACTAGCGGGGCAGGACACCGGGGAGCTGTTTTTT	CASSLRLAGQDTGELFF
TRBV6-1	-	TRBJ2-3	-	TGTGCCTCCGCACCCGGAATAGTGGGGGCGGGAGATACGCAGTATTTT	CASAPGIVGAGDTQYF
TRBV7-9	TRBD2	TRBJ2-1	-	TGTGCCAGGAGCCCTGGACTAGCGGGAGGCGAGCAGTTCTTC	CARSPGLAGGEQFF
TRBV28	TRBD2	TRBJ2-5	few	TGTGCCAGCAGTTTATCGTCAGCGGGGCAAGAGACCCAGTACTTC	CASSLSSAGQETQYF